This T cell receptor beta chain was profiled in a study of T cell repertoires in cytomegalovirus infection (dated by TCRdb to between 2018 and 2020). Broadly, across the study: Donor HLA type was relevant to the analysis, as public TCR beta signatures indicated carriage of CMV infection together with the matching HLA type.

Sequencing used an Illumina HiSeq 1500. TCRdb applied fastp at Q25 and MiXCR to the public reads, then kept only in-frame beta chains. Rows are combined by CDR3 protein, so each entry shows the most common genes and DNA. The table for this sample lists some 700,000 distinct CDR3 sequences; about a third of them were counted only once. Roughly 2.9% of the sample is in the top ten clones. There are 16 amino acids in the CDR3, from cysteine to phenylalanine inclusive. The sequence is cut down to CDR3 DNA, 48 bases in frame from base 1. The germline V gene sets CDR1 to KGHDR and CDR2 to SFDVKD. About this clonotype: No antigen is known for it. One end of the junction fails to match germline, which may point to a read error.

Study-level results and caveats: In the ex vivo response, HLA-C-restricted CMV-specific TCR beta clonotypes were dominant, and in two of eight donors the single most frequent clonotype came from this HLA-C-restricted group. Carriers of CMV infection plus the relevant HLA type were discriminated by the cumulative frequency of public TCR beta family members in the study cohort and in an independent 352-donor cohort.

Material for sequencing was PBMCs. The chain is made from TRBV24-1 and TRBJ2-1; the D call is possibly TRBD1 or TRBD2, each sharing 5 bases. This receptor was identified in a human donor in good health (CMV status not recorded). Some clones in this sample may be carry-over from other donors' samples. The CDR3 here reads CASSPRAGNPYNGQFF. The DNA sequence follows: TGTGCCAGCAGCCCCAGGGCGGGCAACCCCTACAATGGGCAGTTCTTC.